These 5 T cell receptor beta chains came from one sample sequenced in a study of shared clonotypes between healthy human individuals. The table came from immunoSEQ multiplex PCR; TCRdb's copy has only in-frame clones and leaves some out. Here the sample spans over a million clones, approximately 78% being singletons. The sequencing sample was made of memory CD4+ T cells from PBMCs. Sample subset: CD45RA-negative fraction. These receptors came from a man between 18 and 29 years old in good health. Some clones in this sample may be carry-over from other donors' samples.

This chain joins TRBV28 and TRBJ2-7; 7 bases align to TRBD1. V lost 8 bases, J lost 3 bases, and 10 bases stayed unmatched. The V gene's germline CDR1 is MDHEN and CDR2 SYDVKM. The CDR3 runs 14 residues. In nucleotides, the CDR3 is TGTGCCAGCTATTCCCTAGGGGGCAACTACGAGCAGTACTTC. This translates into CASYSLGGNYEQYF.

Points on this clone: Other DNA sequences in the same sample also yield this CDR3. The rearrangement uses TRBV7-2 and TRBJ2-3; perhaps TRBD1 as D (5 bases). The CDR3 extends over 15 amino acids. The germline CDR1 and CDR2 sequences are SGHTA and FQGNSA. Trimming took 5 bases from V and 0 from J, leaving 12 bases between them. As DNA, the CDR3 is TGTGCCAGCAGCCCCGACAGAATTAGCACAGATACGCAGTATTTT. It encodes CASSPDRISTDTQYF.

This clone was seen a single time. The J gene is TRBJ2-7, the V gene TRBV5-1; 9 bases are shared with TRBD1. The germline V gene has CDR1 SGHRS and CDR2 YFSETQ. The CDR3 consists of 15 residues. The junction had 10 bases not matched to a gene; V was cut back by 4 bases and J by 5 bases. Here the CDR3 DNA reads TGCGCCAGCAGCGCCCTCGGACAGGGGTTCCACGAGCAGTACTTC. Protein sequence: CASSALGQGFHEQYF.

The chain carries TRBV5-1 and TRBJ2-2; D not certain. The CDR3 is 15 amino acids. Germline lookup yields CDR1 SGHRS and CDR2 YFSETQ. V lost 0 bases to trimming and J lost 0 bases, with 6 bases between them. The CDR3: CASSLVHTNTGELFF. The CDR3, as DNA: TGCGCCAGCAGCTTGGTTCATACGAACACCGGGGAGCTGTTTTTT.

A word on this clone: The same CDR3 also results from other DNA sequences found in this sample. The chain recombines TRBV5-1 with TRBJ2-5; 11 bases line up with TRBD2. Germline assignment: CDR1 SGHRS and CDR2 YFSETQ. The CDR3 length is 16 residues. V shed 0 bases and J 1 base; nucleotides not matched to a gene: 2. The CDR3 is CASSLAGTSGQETQYF. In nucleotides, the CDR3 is TGCGCCAGCAGCTTGGCCGGGACTAGCGGCCAAGAGACCCAGTACTTC.